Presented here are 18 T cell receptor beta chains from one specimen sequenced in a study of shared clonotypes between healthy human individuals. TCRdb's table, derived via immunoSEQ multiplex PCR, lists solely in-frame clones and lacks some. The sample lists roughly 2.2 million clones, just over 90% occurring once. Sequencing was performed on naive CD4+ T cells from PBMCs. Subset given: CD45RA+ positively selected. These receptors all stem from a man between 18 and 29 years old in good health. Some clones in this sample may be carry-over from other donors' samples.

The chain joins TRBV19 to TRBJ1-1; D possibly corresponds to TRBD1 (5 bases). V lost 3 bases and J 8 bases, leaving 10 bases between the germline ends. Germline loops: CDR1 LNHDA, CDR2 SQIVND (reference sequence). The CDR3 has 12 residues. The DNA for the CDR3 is TGTGCCAGTAGTATTCTGGGGGTAGAAGCTTTCTTT. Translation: CASSILGVEAFF.

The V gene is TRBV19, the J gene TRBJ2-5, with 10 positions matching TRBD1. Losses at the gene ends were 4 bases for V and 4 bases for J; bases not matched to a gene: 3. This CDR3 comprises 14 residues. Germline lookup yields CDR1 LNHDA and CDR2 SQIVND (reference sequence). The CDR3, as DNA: TGTGCCAGTAGTAGGACAGGGGGAGGAGAGACCCAGTACTTC. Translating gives CASSRTGGGETQYF.

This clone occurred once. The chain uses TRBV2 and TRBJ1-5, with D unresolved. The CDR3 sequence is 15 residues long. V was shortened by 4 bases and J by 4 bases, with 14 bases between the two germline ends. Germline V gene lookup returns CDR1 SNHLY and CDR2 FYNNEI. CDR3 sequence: CASSGTRAGNQPQHF. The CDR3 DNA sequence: TGTGCCAGCAGTGGAACGAGGGCTGGGAATCAGCCCCAGCATTTT.

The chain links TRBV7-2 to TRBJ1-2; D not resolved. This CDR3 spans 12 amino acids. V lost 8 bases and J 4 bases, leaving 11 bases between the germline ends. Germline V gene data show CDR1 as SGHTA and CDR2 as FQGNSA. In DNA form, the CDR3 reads TGTGCCAGCCGGGGAGGCACCTATGGCTACACCTTC. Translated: CASRGGTYGYTF.

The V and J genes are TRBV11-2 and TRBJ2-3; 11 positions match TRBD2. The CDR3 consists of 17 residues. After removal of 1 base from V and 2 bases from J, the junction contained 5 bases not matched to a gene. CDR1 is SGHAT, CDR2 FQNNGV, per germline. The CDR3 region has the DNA TGTGCCAGCAGCTTAGGAATAGCGGGAGGGGACACAGATACGCAGTATTTT. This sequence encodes CASSLGIAGGDTDTQYF.

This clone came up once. The CDR3: CASSTGGPREQYF. The CDR3 DNA sequence: TGTGCCAGCAGCACGGGGGGGCCCCGGGAGCAGTACTTC. The V and J genes are TRBV11-2 and TRBJ2-7, with 8 bases aligning to TRBD2. After removal of 5 bases from V and 7 bases from J, the junction contained 7 bases not matched to a gene. This CDR3 is built from 13 residues. Germline V gene lookup returns CDR1 SGHAT and CDR2 FQNNGV.

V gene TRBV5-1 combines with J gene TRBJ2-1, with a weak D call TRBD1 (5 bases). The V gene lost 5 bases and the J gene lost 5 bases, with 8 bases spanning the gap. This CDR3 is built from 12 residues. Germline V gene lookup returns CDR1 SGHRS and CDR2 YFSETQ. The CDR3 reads CASRPGNNEQFF. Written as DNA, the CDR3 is TGCGCCAGCAGACCAGGGAACAATGAGCAGTTCTTC.

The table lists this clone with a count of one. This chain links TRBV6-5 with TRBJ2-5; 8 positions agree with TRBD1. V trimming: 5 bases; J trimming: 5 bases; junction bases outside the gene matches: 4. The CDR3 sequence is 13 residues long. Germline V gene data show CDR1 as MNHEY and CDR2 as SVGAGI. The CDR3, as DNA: TGTGCCAGCAGTCGTCGACAGGGGGAGACCCAGTACTTC. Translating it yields CASSRRQGETQYF.

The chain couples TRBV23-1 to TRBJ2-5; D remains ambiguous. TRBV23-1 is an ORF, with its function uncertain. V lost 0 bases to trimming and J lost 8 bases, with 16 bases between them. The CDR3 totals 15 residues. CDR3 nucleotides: TGCGCCAGCAGTCAATCTCCGCGAGGTGCGGATACCCAGTACTTC. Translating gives CASSQSPRGADTQYF.

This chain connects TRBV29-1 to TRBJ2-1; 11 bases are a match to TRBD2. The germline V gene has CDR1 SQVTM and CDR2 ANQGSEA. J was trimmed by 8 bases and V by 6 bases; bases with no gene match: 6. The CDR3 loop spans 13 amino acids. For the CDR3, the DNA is TGCAGCGTCATAGCGGGAGGGCCGTATGAGCAGTTCTTC. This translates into CSVIAGGPYEQFF.

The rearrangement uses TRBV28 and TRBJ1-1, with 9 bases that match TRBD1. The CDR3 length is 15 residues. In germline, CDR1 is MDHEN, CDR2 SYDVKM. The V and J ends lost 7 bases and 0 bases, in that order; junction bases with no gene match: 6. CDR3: CASKEDRGMNTEAFF. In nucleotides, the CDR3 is TGTGCCAGCAAGGAGGACAGGGGAATGAACACTGAAGCTTTCTTT.

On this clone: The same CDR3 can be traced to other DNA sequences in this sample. Written as DNA, the CDR3 is TGTGCCAGCAGCCGACTAGCGGGACGCTACGAGCAGTACTTC. Its protein is CASSRLAGRYEQYF. V is TRBV6-5 and J is TRBJ2-7, with 11 bases aligning to TRBD2. From germline, CDR1 is MNHEY and CDR2 SVGAGI. The CDR3 totals 14 residues. The V and J ends lost 6 bases and 3 bases, in that order; junction bases with no gene match: 4.

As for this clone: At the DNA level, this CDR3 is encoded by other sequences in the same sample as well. CDR3 in DNA: TGTGCCAGTGGGACAGGGAACACCGGGGAGCTGTTTTTT. Encoded protein: CASGTGNTGELFF. V gene TRBV7-3 combines with J gene TRBJ2-2; TRBD1 matches 8 bases. The CDR3 length is 13 residues. Looked up from germline, CDR1 is SGHTA and CDR2 is FQGTGA. J lost 1 base, V lost 9 bases, and 1 base had no gene match.

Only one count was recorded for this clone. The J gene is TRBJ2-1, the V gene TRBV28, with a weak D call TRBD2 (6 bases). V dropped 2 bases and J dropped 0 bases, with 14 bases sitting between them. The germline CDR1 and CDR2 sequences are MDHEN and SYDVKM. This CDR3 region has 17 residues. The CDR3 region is CASSLRSGSSSYNEQFF. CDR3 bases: TGTGCCAGCAGTTTACGTAGCGGTTCTAGCTCCTACAATGAGCAGTTCTTC.

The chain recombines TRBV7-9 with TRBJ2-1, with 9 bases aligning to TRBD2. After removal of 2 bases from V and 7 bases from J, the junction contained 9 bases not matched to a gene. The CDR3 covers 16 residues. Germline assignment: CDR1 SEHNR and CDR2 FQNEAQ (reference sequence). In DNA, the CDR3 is TGTGCCAGCAGCTTAAACGGCGGGAGGGCCGGAAATGAGCAGTTCTTC. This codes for CASSLNGGRAGNEQFF.

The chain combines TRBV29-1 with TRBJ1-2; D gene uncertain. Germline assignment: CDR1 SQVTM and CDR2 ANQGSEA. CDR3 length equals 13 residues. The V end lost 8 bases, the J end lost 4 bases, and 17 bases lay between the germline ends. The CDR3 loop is CSQRGEGTYGYTF. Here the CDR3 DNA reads TGCAGCCAACGCGGGGAGGGAACCTATGGCTACACCTTC.

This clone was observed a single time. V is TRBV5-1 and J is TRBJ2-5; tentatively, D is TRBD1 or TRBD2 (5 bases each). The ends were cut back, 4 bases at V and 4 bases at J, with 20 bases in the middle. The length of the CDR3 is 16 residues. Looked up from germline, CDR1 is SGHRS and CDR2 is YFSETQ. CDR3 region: CASSLTGSRVRETQYF. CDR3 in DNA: TGCGCCAGCAGCCTCACGGGGAGCAGGGTCCGAGAGACCCAGTACTTC.

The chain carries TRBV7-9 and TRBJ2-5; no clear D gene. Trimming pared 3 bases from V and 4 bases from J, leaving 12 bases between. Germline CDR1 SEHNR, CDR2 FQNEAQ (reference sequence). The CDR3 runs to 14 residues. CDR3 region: CASSLSPLPETQYF. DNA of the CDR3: TGTGCCAGCAGCTTGTCCCCCCTCCCAGAGACCCAGTACTTC.